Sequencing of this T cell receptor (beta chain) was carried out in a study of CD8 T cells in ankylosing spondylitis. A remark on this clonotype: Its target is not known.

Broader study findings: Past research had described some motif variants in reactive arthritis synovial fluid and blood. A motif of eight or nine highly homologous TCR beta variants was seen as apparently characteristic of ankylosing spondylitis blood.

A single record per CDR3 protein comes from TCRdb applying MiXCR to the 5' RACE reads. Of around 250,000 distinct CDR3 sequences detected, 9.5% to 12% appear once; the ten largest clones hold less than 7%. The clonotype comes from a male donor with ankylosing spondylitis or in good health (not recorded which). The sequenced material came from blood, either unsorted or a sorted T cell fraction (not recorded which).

CDR3 coding DNA: TGCGCCAGCAGCTTGCAGGGAAGTTCGGTCTATGGCTACACCTTC. It is translated as CASSLQGSSVYGYTF. The chain recombines TRBV5-1 with TRBJ1-2; tentative D call: TRBD1 (5 bases). The V end lost 1 base, the J end lost 4 bases, and 14 bases lay between the germline ends. The germline CDR1 and CDR2 sequences are SGHRS and YFSETQ. This CDR3 is built from 15 residues.